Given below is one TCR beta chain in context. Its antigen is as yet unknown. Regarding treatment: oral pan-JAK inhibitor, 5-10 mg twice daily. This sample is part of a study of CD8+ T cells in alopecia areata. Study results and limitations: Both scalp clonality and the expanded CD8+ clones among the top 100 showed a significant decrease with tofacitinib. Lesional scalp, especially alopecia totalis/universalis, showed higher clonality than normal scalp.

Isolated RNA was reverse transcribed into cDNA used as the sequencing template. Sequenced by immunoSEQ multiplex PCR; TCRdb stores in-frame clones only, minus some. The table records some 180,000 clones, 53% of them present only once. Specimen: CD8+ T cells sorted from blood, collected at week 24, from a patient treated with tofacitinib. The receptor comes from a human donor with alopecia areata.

As DNA, the CDR3 is TGTGCCAGCAGTTTATCGATGGGGACTCTAGGCTACGAGCAGTACTTC. Amino acids: CASSLSMGTLGYEQYF. The V call is TRBV27, the J call TRBJ2-7; D might be TRBD2 (6 bases). The CDR3 length is 16 residues. Trimming stripped 0 bases from V and 3 bases from J, with 15 bases between. Germline CDR1 and CDR2: MNHEY and SMNVEV (reference sequence).